These T cell receptor beta chains were read from a single sample in a study of shared clonotypes between healthy human individuals. TCRdb's copy holds only in-frame clones and misses some; the assay was immunoSEQ multiplex PCR. The data hold roughly 1,000,000 clones, with approximately 80% observed a single time. Sequencing was performed on memory CD4+ T cells from PBMCs. The receptors stem from a man aged 18 to 35 in good health. Some clones in this sample may be carry-over from other donors' samples. Both conserved end residues are part of each CDR3. The D gene is left open where the match is weak. Clone size, where shown, is once, few, many, or a class for clones that have expanded.

>.|TRBJ1-5|.|TRBV7-6
TGTGCCAGCAGCTTATCCGGTAATCAGCCCCAGCATTTT
CASSLSGNQPQHF
>.|TRBJ2-7|.|TRBV9
TGTGCCAGCAGCGTAGGGGAGGGGGCGAGCCCTCGAGAGCAGTACTTC
CASSVGEGASPREQYF
>.|TRBJ2-5|.|TRBV5-6
TGTGCCAGCAGCTTGGGAACGGTACAAGAGACCCAGTACTTC
CASSLGTVQETQYF
>.|TRBJ2-3|TRBD1|TRBV7-2
TGTGCCAGCAGCTCGAACAGGGGAAATACGCAGTATTTT
CASSSNRGNTQYF
>few|TRBJ1-2|.|TRBV2
TGTGCCAGCAGTCCCACCCTCACAGACTATGGCTACACCTTC
CASSPTLTDYGYTF
>.|TRBJ2-3|TRBD2|TRBV28
TGTGCCAGCTTACGGGCGGGAGGCACAGATACGCAGTATTTT
CASLRAGGTDTQYF
>.|TRBJ2-3|.|TRBV5-6
TGTGCCAGCAGCTTGGTCCAAGATACGCAGTATTTT
CASSLVQDTQYF
>.|TRBJ2-5|.|TRBV28
TGTGCCAGCAGCGTCAACGCAGAGACCCAGTACTTC
CASSVNAETQYF
>.|TRBJ2-1|.|TRBV10-2
TGCGCCAGCGATTTCGGTGAGCAGTTCTTC
CASDFGEQFF
>many|TRBJ2-4|TRBD1|TRBV7-9
TGTGCCAGCAGCTTCGGACAGGGGAACATTCAGTACTTC
CASSFGQGNIQYF
>.|TRBJ2-3|.|TRBV7-8
TGTGCCAGCAGCCCCAATGGGAGAAGTGGAGGAGATACGCAGTATTTT
CASSPNGRSGGDTQYF
>.|TRBJ1-2|.|TRBV27
TGTGCCAGCAGTGCGAACTGGGAGGCTTACTATGGCTACACTTTC
CASSANWEAYYGYTF
>.|TRBJ1-3|.|TRBV5-1
TGCGCCAGCAGCTTGGCGCCTTTCTCTGGAAACACCATATATTTT
CASSLAPFSGNTIYF
>.|TRBJ1-2|TRBD1|TRBV15
TGTGCCACCAGCAGAGATCGGGGACAGATCTATGGCTACACCTTC
CATSRDRGQIYGYTF
>.|TRBJ2-5|TRBD1|TRBV28
TGTGCCAGCAGCAAAGACAGGGCCGGGACCCAGTACTTC
CASSKDRAGTQYF
>few|TRBJ1-4|.|TRBV5-1
TGCGCCAGCAGCTCCCCCCCGGACGGCCCCCTATTTTTT
CASSSPPDGPLFF
>few|TRBJ1-2|.|TRBV6-5
TGTGCCAGCAGTTGGGATTCGGCAGAGGGCTACACCTTC
CASSWDSAEGYTF
>.|TRBJ2-5|TRBD1|TRBV5-1
TGCGCCAGCAGGGGCACAGGGGGCTCCCAAGAGACCCAGTACTTC
CASRGTGGSQETQYF
>.|TRBJ2-5|.|TRBV11-1
TGTGCCAGCACCCGGAGGTCCCAAGAGACCCAGTACTTC
CASTRRSQETQYF
>.|TRBJ1-6|TRBD1|TRBV5-4
TGTGCCAGCAGCTTTTCAGGGGGGTCACCCCTCCACTTT
CASSFSGGSPLHF